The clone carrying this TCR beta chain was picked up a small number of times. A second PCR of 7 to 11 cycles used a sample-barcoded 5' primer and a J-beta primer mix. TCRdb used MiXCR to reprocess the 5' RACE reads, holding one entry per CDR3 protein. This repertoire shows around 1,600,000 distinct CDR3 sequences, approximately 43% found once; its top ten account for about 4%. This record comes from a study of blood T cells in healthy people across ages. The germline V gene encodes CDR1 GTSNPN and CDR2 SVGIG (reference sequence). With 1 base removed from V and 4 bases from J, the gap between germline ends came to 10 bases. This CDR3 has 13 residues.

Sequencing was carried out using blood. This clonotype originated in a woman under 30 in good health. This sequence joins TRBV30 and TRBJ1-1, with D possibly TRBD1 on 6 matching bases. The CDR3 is CAWSELQGTEAFF. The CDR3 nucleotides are TGTGCCTGGAGTGAACTACAGGGCACTGAAGCTTTCTTT.